The rows below give T cell receptor beta chains drawn from one sample of a study of blood T cell repertoires in COVID-19. Clones were read by immunoSEQ multiplex PCR, and TCRdb kept only the in-frame ones, dropping some. Here the sample spans roughly 410,000 clones, around 89% being singletons. The sequencing input was peripheral blood. The receptors originated from a man aged 40-49 years with acute or convalescent COVID-19. CDR3s include the opening cysteine and the closing phenylalanine or tryptophan. The D gene is left open where the match is weak. The size of a clone is reported for some rows only, either as once, few or many, or as a class for expanded clones.

length,V,J,D,size,CDR3,DNA
12,TRBV13,TRBJ1-4,.,.,CASRRLDEKLFF,TGTGCCAGCAGACGGCTAGATGAAAAACTGTTTTTT
13,TRBV5-5,TRBJ2-7,TRBD2,.,CASSYRLAGEQYF,TGTGCCAGCAGCTATCGACTAGCGGGAGAGCAGTACTTC
14,TRBV7-6,TRBJ1-1,.,.,CASSSTGTNTEAFF,TGTGCCAGCAGCTCCACAGGGACGAACACTGAAGCTTTCTTT
17,TRBV5-3,TRBJ1-5,.,.,CARRERTSPQKTRPQHF,TGTGCCAGAAGGGAGCGGACTTCGCCCCAAAAAACGCGGCCCCAGCATTTT
15,TRBV7-2,TRBJ1-4,TRBD1,.,CASSDLQGGLEKLFF,TGTGCCAGCAGCGACCTACAGGGGGGACTAGAAAAACTGTTTTTT
15,TRBV7-6,TRBJ1-1,TRBD1,few,CASKAQGARGTEAFF,TGTGCCAGCAAAGCCCAGGGGGCGCGGGGCACTGAAGCTTTCTTT
14,TRBV6-4,TRBJ1-5,.,.,CASSEQGSRQPQHF,TGTGCCAGCAGTGAACAGGGCTCGCGACAGCCCCAGCATTTT
15,TRBV7-6,TRBJ2-5,.,once,CASSYVGGRPETQYF,TGTGCCAGCAGCTATGTGGGGGGGCGGCCAGAGACCCAGTACTTC
17,TRBV9,TRBJ2-1,TRBD2,.,CASSVGTSGGTYNEQFF,TGTGCCAGCAGCGTCGGGACTAGCGGGGGTACCTACAATGAGCAGTTCTTC
15,TRBV11-1,TRBJ1-1,TRBD1,few,CASSTGTAENTEAFF,TGTGCCAGCAGCACCGGGACAGCTGAAAACACTGAAGCTTTCTTT
16,TRBV21-1,TRBJ2-5,.,.,CASSPRPGTGVETQYF,TGTGCCAGCAGCCCTCGTCCCGGGACAGGGGTGGAGACCCAGTACTTC
14,TRBV30,TRBJ1-1,.,few,CAWSMTQGRTEAFF,TGTGCCTGGAGCATGACACAGGGTCGGACTGAAGCTTTCTTT
16,TRBV6-5,TRBJ2-7,.,.,CASSSGPGLISYEQYF,TGTGCCAGCAGTTCTGGACCGGGACTTATCTCCTACGAGCAGTACTTC
15,TRBV7-9,TRBJ2-6,.,once,CASSLVESGANVLTF,TGTGCCAGCAGCTTAGTCGAGTCTGGGGCCAACGTCCTGACTTTC
15,TRBV4-1,TRBJ1-1,.,once,CASSQDRVGLTEAFF,TGCGCCAGCAGCCAAGATCGCGTCGGTTTAACTGAAGCTTTCTTT
15,TRBV5-1,TRBJ1-2,TRBD1,.,CASSSIDRGRNGYTF,TGCGCCAGCAGCTCGATCGACAGGGGGCGGAATGGCTACACCTTC
15,TRBV5-4,TRBJ2-7,.,.,CASFSWGGHSYEQYF,TGTGCCAGCTTCTCTTGGGGGGGACACTCCTACGAGCAGTACTTC
22,TRBV28,TRBJ2-1,TRBD2,.,CASTPIGGGTSGVRSSYNEQFF,TGTGCCAGCACTCCGATAGGAGGGGGGACTAGCGGGGTCAGGAGCTCCTACAATGAGCAGTTCTTC
15,TRBV5-1,TRBJ1-1,TRBD1,.,CASSLRGTGGTEAFF,TGCGCCAGCAGCTTGCGGGGGACAGGGGGCACTGAAGCTTTCTTT
16,TRBV4-3,TRBJ2-7,.,once,CASSQDWPAETYEQYF,TGCGCCAGCAGCCAAGATTGGCCAGCGGAAACATACGAGCAGTACTTC
14,TRBV5-1,TRBJ1-2,.,.,CASSYRDNRYGYTF,TGCGCCAGCAGCTACCGGGACAACAGATATGGCTACACCTTC
15,TRBV6-5,TRBJ1-2,.,.,CASSVRGAPNYGYTF,TGTGCCAGCAGCGTTCGGGGGGCGCCGAACTATGGCTACACCTTC
14,TRBV29-1,TRBJ2-3,TRBD2,.,CSVVREGLADTQYF,TGCAGCGTTGTAAGGGAGGGCCTCGCAGATACGCAGTATTTT
15,TRBV5-1,TRBJ1-1,.,once,CASSPTSTTDTEAFF,TGCGCCAGCAGCCCGACTTCGACTACGGACACTGAAGCTTTCTTT
14,TRBV9,TRBJ1-5,.,.,CASSPSSSGQPQHF,TGTGCCAGCAGCCCCAGCTCTTCAGGTCAGCCCCAGCATTTT
15,TRBV6-6,TRBJ1-5,TRBD1,.,CASWGQGISNQPQHF,TGTGCCAGCTGGGGACAGGGGATTTCAAATCAGCCCCAGCATTTT
13,TRBV19,TRBJ1-4,.,.,CASRRVGDEKLFF,TGTGCCAGTAGGAGAGTCGGGGATGAAAAACTGTTTTTT
14,TRBV18,TRBJ2-3,TRBD2,.,CASSPGTSADTQYF,TGTGCCAGCTCACCCGGGACTAGTGCAGATACGCAGTATTTT
15,TRBV6-5,TRBJ2-7,.,.,CASSKQPGVGYEQYF,TGTGCCAGCAGTAAACAACCGGGGGTGGGCTACGAGCAGTACTTC
14,TRBV9,TRBJ1-3,.,.,CASSALDSGNTIYF,TGTGCCAGCAGCGCCCTGGATAGCGGAAACACCATATATTTT
16,TRBV7-3,TRBJ2-3,TRBD2,.,CASSSGLAGGSDTQYF,TGTGCCAGCAGCTCCGGACTAGCGGGAGGGTCAGATACGCAGTATTTT
16,TRBV11-3,TRBJ2-3,TRBD2,.,CASSLDGAGGPDTQYF,TGTGCCAGCAGCTTAGATGGCGCGGGGGGCCCAGATACGCAGTATTTT
15,TRBV9,TRBJ1-3,TRBD1,.,CASSASGTVSDTIYF,TGTGCCAGCAGCGCCTCCGGGACAGTATCGGACACCATATATTTT
14,TRBV6-6,TRBJ1-2,TRBD1,.,CASSYDPQGDGYTF,TGTGCCAGCAGTTACGACCCCCAGGGGGATGGCTACACCTTC
13,TRBV28,TRBJ2-7,.,.,CASSPLDSYEQYF,TGTGCCAGCAGTCCCTTGGACAGCTACGAGCAGTACTTC
18,TRBV21-1,TRBJ2-1,.,.,CASSKAGREGSAYNEQFF,TGTGCCAGCAGCAAAGCGGGACGGGAGGGGAGCGCCTACAATGAGCAGTTCTTC
17,TRBV5-6,TRBJ2-7,TRBD1,.,CASSLTWSEQGGNEQYF,TGTGCCAGCAGCTTGACCTGGTCAGAGCAAGGGGGCAACGAGCAGTACTTC
12,TRBV12-3/TRBV12-4,TRBJ1-1,.,.,CASRLGDTEAFF,TGTGCCAGCAGACTCGGGGACACTGAAGCTTTCTTT
16,TRBV30,TRBJ2-7,.,.,CAHLVRGGYCSYEQYF,TGTGCCCACCTAGTTAGGGGAGGTTACTGCTCCTACGAGCAGTACTTC